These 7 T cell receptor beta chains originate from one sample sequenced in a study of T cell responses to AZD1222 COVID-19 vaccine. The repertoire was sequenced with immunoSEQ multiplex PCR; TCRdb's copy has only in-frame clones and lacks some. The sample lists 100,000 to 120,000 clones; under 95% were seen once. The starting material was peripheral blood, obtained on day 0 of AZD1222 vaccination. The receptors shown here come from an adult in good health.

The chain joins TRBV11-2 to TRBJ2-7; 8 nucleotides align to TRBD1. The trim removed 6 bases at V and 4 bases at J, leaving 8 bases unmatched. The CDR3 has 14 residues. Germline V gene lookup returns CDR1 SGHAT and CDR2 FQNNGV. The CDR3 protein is CASRTGQGIYEQYF. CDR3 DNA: TGTGCCAGCAGGACAGGACAGGGAATTTACGAGCAGTACTTC.

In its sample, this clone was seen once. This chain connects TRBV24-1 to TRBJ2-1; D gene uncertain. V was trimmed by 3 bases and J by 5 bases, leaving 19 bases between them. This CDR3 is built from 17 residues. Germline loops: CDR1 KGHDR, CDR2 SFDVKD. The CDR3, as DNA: TGTGCCACCAGTGATCCTTCTTTCGGATACCGAGACAATGAGCAGTTCTTC. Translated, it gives CATSDPSFGYRDNEQFF.

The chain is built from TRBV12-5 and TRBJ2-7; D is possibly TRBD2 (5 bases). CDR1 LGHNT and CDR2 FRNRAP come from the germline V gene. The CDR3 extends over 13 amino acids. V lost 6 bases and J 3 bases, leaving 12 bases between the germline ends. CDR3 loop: CASGLGRGYEQYF. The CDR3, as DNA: TGTGCTAGTGGCCTTGGACGGGGCTACGAGCAGTACTTC.

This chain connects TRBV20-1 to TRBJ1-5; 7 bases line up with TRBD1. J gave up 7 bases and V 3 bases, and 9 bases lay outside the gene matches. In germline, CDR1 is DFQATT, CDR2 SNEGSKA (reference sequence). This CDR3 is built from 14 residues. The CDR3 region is CSASYRGLGQPQHF. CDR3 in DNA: TGCAGTGCTAGTTACAGGGGATTGGGGCAGCCCCAGCATTTT.

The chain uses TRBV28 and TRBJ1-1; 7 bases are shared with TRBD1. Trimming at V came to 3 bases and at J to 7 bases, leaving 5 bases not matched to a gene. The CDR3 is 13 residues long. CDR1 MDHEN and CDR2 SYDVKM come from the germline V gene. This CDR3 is CASSLGTAHEAFF. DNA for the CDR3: TGTGCCAGCAGTTTGGGGACAGCCCATGAAGCTTTCTTT.

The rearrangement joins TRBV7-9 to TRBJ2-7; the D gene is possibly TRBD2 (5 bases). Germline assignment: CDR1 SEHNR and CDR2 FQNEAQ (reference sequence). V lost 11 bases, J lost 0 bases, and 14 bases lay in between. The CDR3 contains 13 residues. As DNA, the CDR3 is TGTGCCTGCGGACGGGGAAACTCCTACGAGCAGTACTTC. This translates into CACGRGNSYEQYF.

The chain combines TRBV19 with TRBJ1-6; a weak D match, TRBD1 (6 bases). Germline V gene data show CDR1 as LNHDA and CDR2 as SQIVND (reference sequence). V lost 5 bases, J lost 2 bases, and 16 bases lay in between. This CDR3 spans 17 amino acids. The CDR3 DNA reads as TGTGCCAGTAGTCCTCGACAGGCTACAACCTATAATTCACCCCTCCACTTT. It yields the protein CASSPRQATTYNSPLHF.